This TCR beta chain came from a study of cytotoxic CD8 clonotypes in ibrutinib-treated CLL. Study context: By median around 69 months, roughly twelve had progressed and roughly 15 stayed remitted; responses had been 2 complete and roughly 25 partial. Study conclusions and caveats: Public clonotypes (which were uncommon) either contracted or remained stable on treatment.

The CDR3 totals 15 residues. Deletions cut 8 bases from V and 6 bases from J, with 22 bases between. Germline-derived CDR1 and CDR2 are LNHNV and YYDKDF (reference sequence). A single count supports this clone. Its antigen is unknown. The assay was immunoSEQ multiplex PCR, and TCRdb's table has in-frame clones only and misses some. The top ten clones hold about 2.9% of a sample with some 170,000 clones, around nine tenths of them seen once. The clonotype originates from a human donor with chronic lymphocytic leukemia. The source was PBMCs, collected at disease progression, from a patient treated with ibrutinib. The chain carries TRBV15 and TRBJ1-1; the D gene is possibly TRBD1 (5 bases). In nucleotides, the CDR3 is TGTGCCACCGACTCAGGGCCAGGGAGAAGCCCTGAAGCTTTCTTT. Translated, it gives CATDSGPGRSPEAFF.